The rows below give T cell receptor beta chains drawn from one sample of a study of blood T cell repertoires in COVID-19. Method: immunoSEQ multiplex PCR; TCRdb's copy keeps in-frame clones and lacks some. The top ten hold 8.9% of the sample, which has a few hundred thousand clones, roughly 87% seen once. Sample: PBMCs or T cells enriched from blood (not recorded which). The receptors were gathered from a woman aged 18-35 years who had recovered from COVID-19. Both conserved end residues are part of each CDR3. D genes are given only for firm matches. Clone size, where shown, is once, few, many, or a class for clones that have expanded.

j_call d_call v_call clone_size cdr3_aa cdr3_nt
TRBJ1-1 . TRBV11-2 . CASSQDTTNTEAFF TGTGCCAGCAGCCAAGACACAACGAACACTGAAGCTTTCTTT
TRBJ2-3 TRBD2 TRBV7-9 once CASSFRREGRLTQYF TGTGCCAGCAGCTTCCGGCGGGAGGGCCGACTTACGCAGTATTTT
TRBJ2-3 TRBD2 TRBV4-1 once CASSSPTSGRVDTQYF TGCGCCAGCAGCTCTCCTACTAGCGGGAGGGTAGATACGCAGTATTTT
TRBJ1-4 TRBD1 TRBV14 . CASSQRQGTNEKLFF TGTGCCAGCAGCCAAAGACAGGGTACTAATGAAAAACTGTTTTTT
TRBJ1-2 TRBD1 TRBV30 . CAWRWGQGTFYGYTF TGTGCCTGGAGGTGGGGACAGGGAACCTTCTATGGCTACACCTTC
TRBJ2-5 TRBD1 TRBV7-2 once CASSLVGGQGQETQYF TGTGCCAGCAGCTTAGTAGGCGGACAGGGTCAAGAGACCCAGTACTTC
TRBJ1-4 TRBD1 TRBV9 few CASSVGQGTNEKLFF TGTGCCAGCAGCGTCGGACAGGGCACTAATGAAAAACTGTTTTTT
TRBJ2-1 TRBD2 TRBV5-1 . CASSREREYNEQFF TGCGCCAGCAGCCGCGAGCGGGAATACAATGAGCAGTTCTTC
TRBJ2-6 . TRBV5-1 . CASSLDISGANVLTF TGCGCCAGCAGCCTTGACATATCTGGGGCCAACGTCCTGACTTTC
TRBJ2-3 . TRBV5-4 . CASSREGTDTQYF TGTGCCAGCAGCAGGGAGGGCACAGATACGCAGTATTTT
TRBJ1-2 TRBD1 TRBV7-2 . CASSLGGQVAYGYTF TGTGCCAGCAGCTTAGGGGGACAGGTAGCTTATGGCTACACCTTC
TRBJ2-1 TRBD2 TRBV7-2 . CASSFSSGGGDNEQFF TGTGCCAGCAGCTTTTCTAGCGGGGGGGGAGATAATGAGCAGTTCTTC
TRBJ1-2 . TRBV4-1 . CASSPGTLDGYTF TGCGCCAGCAGCCCGGGTACCCTGGATGGCTACACCTTC
TRBJ1-1 TRBD1 TRBV19 . CASSRRTGHTEAFF TGTGCCAGTAGTAGGAGGACAGGGCACACTGAAGCTTTCTTT
TRBJ1-4 TRBD1 TRBV11-2 . CASSLVLGQGNEKLFF TGTGCCAGCAGCTTAGTTCTAGGACAGGGGAACGAAAAACTGTTTTTT
TRBJ1-3 TRBD1 TRBV5-6 . CASSAPGQGVSGNTIYF TGTGCCAGCAGCGCACCGGGACAGGGGGTCTCTGGAAACACCATATATTTT
TRBJ1-4 . TRBV28 . CASSSQTETIEKLFF TGTGCCAGCAGTTCCCAGACGGAGACTATTGAAAAACTGTTTTTT
TRBJ2-3 TRBD2 TRBV5-4 . CASPGGALSTDTQYF TGTGCCAGCCCGGGGGGGGCGCTTAGCACAGATACGCAGTATTTT
TRBJ1-2 TRBD1 TRBV25-1 . CASSKVKQGAWDGYTF TGTGCCAGCAGTAAAGTAAAACAGGGGGCCTGGGATGGCTACACCTTC
TRBJ1-2 TRBD1 TRBV4-1 . CASSQGQGAVGYTF TGCGCCAGCAGCCAGGGACAGGGGGCAGTTGGCTACACCTTC
TRBJ1-6 TRBD1 TRBV7-9 . CASSGTDRGSYNSPLHF TGTGCCAGCAGCGGAACAGACAGGGGTTCCTATAATTCACCCCTCCACTTT
TRBJ2-1 . TRBV4-3 . CASSQDTGRGEQFF TGCGCCAGCAGCCAAGATACCGGGAGAGGGGAGCAGTTCTTC
TRBJ2-7 TRBD2 TRBV27 . CASSFLPSGSNEQYF TGTGCCAGCAGTTTTCTCCCTAGCGGGAGCAACGAGCAGTACTTC
TRBJ2-7 . TRBV12-3/TRBV12-4 . CASSLNRGTGQYF TGTGCCAGCAGTTTAAATAGGGGCACAGGGCAGTACTTC
TRBJ2-2 TRBD1 TRBV11-3 . CASSWDRGKNTGELFF TGTGCCAGCAGCTGGGACAGGGGGAAGAACACCGGGGAGCTGTTTTTT
TRBJ1-1 . TRBV6-6 . CASNGRDRTEAFF TGTGCCAGCAATGGACGGGATCGCACTGAAGCTTTCTTT
TRBJ2-1 TRBD2 TRBV3-1/TRBV3-2 . CASAGLAEYNEQFF TGTGCCAGCGCCGGACTAGCGGAATACAATGAGCAGTTCTTC
TRBJ2-7 . TRBV7-9 . CASSLDSGISYEQYF TGTGCCAGCAGCTTAGATAGCGGAATCTCCTACGAGCAGTACTTC
TRBJ2-7 . TRBV15 . CATSIARQGLYEQYF TGTGCCACCAGCATCGCCAGGCAGGGCCTCTACGAGCAGTACTTC
TRBJ1-2 . TRBV30 . CAWSVDRYYGYTF TGTGCCTGGAGTGTAGACAGGTACTATGGCTACACCTTC
TRBJ2-1 . TRBV7-5 . CARSPPAGPVFVEQFF TGTGCCAGAAGTCCGCCGGCGGGGCCTGTCTTCGTTGAGCAGTTCTTC